A selection of T cell receptor beta chains follows, all from one sample in a study of regulatory T cells in long-lasting Graves disease. TCRdb ran MiXCR on the multiplex PCR reads and lists one entry per CDR3 protein. The sample lists 400,000 to 500,000 distinct CDR3 sequences, approximately 16% seen once, with roughly 23% in the top ten. Another study also made use of these data, one on T cells in Graves' hyperthyroidism and ophthalmopathy.

Sample: peripheral blood mononuclear cells (PBMCs), taken at new diagnosis, from a patient treated with antithyroid drugs. The origin of the receptors is a woman aged 18-29 years with Graves disease. The CDR3 runs from the conserved cysteine through the conserved F or W. The order of the fields is V gene, clone size, J gene, D gene, CDR3 protein, CDR3 DNA. The D gene is left open where the match is weak. Size tells how often a clone was seen (once, few, many) or the class of an expanded clone, and some rows leave it out.

V: TRBV12-5
size: many
J: TRBJ2-1
D: TRBD2
CDR3: CASGLALAGGPGYEQFF
DNA: TGTGCTAGTGGTTTGGCTCTAGCGGGAGGTCCAGGGTATGAGCAGTTCTTC

V: TRBV6-2/TRBV6-3
size: few
J: TRBJ1-5
D: .
CDR3: CATIEVTDRPQHF
DNA: TGTGCTACTATCGAGGTGACTGATCGGCCCCAGCATTTT

V: TRBV24-1
size: few
J: TRBJ2-1
D: TRBD2
CDR3: CATSDRTRLVNEQFF
DNA: TGTGCCACCAGTGACAGGACTAGATTGGTCAATGAGCAGTTCTTC

V: TRBV15
size: many
J: TRBJ1-5
D: .
CDR3: CATREEGNQPQHF
DNA: TGTGCCACCAGAGAGGAAGGCAATCAGCCCCAGCATTTT

V: TRBV20-1
size: many
J: TRBJ2-7
D: TRBD2
CDR3: CSAIGGYEQYF
DNA: TGCAGTGCTATCGGGGGGTACGAGCAGTACTTC

V: TRBV20-1
size: many
J: TRBJ2-7
D: .
CDR3: CSIVKILAAYEQYF
DNA: TGCAGTATAGTTAAGATCCTTGCTGCCTACGAGCAGTACTTC

V: TRBV6-1
size: .
J: TRBJ2-7
D: TRBD2
CDR3: CASSVDSGSSQVYEQYF
DNA: TGTGCCAGCAGTGTGGATAGCGGGAGCTCTCAGGTCTACGAGCAGTACTTC

V: TRBV7-8
size: many
J: TRBJ2-1
D: .
CDR3: CASSSYRTVGDEQFF
DNA: TGTGCCAGCAGCTCTTATAGGACGGTGGGCGATGAGCAGTTCTTC

V: TRBV20-1
size: many
J: TRBJ2-3
D: .
CDR3: CSARDPLGWGTDTQYF
DNA: TGCAGTGCTAGAGACCCTCTAGGGTGGGGCACAGATACGCAGTATTTT

V: TRBV6-9
size: .
J: TRBJ1-2
D: .
CDR3: CASSYLPTGANYGYTF
DNA: TGTGCCAGCAGTTACCTCCCCACGGGGGCTAACTATGGCTACACCTTC

V: TRBV4-3
size: few
J: TRBJ2-1
D: .
CDR3: CASSQGASGDEQFF
DNA: TGCGCCAGCAGCCAAGGGGCTTCAGGGGACGAGCAGTTCTTC